This note documents a single T cell receptor beta chain sequence. The sample belongs to a study of blood T cell repertoires in COVID-19. For the study at large: Spain, Italy and the United States supplied samples that represented acute and convalescent COVID-19.

V lost 4 bases and J lost 9, with 13 bases in between. Germline CDR1 MGHDK, CDR2 SYGVNS. CDR3 length: 14 amino acids. Libraries were prepared by immunoSEQ multiplex PCR; TCRdb keeps only in-frame clonotypes and omits some of them. The data hold 85,000 to 120,000 clones, with roughly 92% observed a single time. The sequencing sample was made of peripheral blood. This clonotype was sampled from a woman aged 45-65 years with COVID-19, enrolled during active disease. V usage is TRBV25-1 and J usage is TRBJ1-6, with D uncertain. Here the CDR3 DNA reads TGTGCCAGCAGTGGCTACTCCGCCACTTCACCCCTCCACTTT. It specifies CASSGYSATSPLHF.